This T cell receptor (beta chain) emerged from a study of blood T cell repertoires in COVID-19. Study at large: Donors of Cohort 3 who recovered were those that had two negative PCRs, clearance, or symptom resolution.

The germline gives CDR1 SNHLY, CDR2 FYNNEI. The CDR3 contains 15 residues. Trimming removed 2 bases from V and 8 bases from J; junction bases left unmatched: 9. Participant ages covered about 18 to 100 years across approximately 25 US areas. Cohorts were based on clinical histories the participants reported. As processed by the authors: Estimates of nucleated cell counts were drawn from the amplification of reference gene primers. TCRdb's table, derived via immunoSEQ multiplex PCR, lists solely in-frame clones and lacks some. Clonal size and the V and J genes are those of that table, whereas D and trimming came from the DNA. The table includes approximately 150,000 clones, 79% detected once. This clone was counted only a few times.

Sequencing was performed on PBMCs or T cells enriched from blood (not recorded which). The receptor was derived from a woman aged 70-85 years in a cohort exposed to, infected with or recovered from COVID-19 (not recorded which). This rearrangement joins TRBV2 to TRBJ2-1, with 7 bases that match TRBD2. The CDR3 region has the DNA TGTGCCAGCAGTGAAAGCGGGACTGGCATCGATGAGCAGTTCTTC. This codes for CASSESGTGIDEQFF.